A single sample is the source of the 20 T cell receptor beta chains below, sequenced in a study of T cells in Graves' hyperthyroidism and ophthalmopathy. Authors of the study amplified TCR beta CDR3 regions from RNA transcripts. The TCR CDR3 was amplified in a first-round RT-PCR using the HTBI primer set. From the multiplex PCR reads, TCRdb called clonotypes with MiXCR, one entry per CDR3 protein. Counted here are approximately 700,000 distinct CDR3 sequences, 45% occurring once; the ten biggest clones make up 7% to 7.5%. The material sequenced was peripheral blood or thyroid tissue (not recorded which). These receptors were taken from an adult man with Graves' disease, either hyperthyroidism or ophthalmopathy (not recorded which).

The rearrangement links TRBV5-1 to TRBJ1-2; 9 nucleotides match TRBD1. Germline-derived CDR1 and CDR2 are SGHRS and YFSETQ. The V segment lost 3 bases and the J segment 8 bases; nucleotides outside the gene matches: 8. This CDR3 has 14 amino acids. The CDR3 sequence: CASSWDRASGGYTF. The DNA of the CDR3 is TGCGCCAGCAGCTGGGACAGGGCCTCTGGGGGCTACACCTTC.

This chain uses TRBV5-1 with TRBJ1-1; perhaps TRBD1 as D (6 bases). The CDR3 has 14 residues. Germline CDR1 and CDR2: SGHRS and YFSETQ. The germline V and J ends were trimmed by 0 bases and 3 bases, with 9 bases remaining between them. CDR3 protein: CASSLGQVDTEAFF. Here the CDR3 DNA reads TGCGCCAGCAGCTTGGGACAGGTGGACACTGAAGCTTTCTTT.

A few counts support this clonotype. This chain joins TRBV2 and TRBJ2-3; 16 bases map to TRBD2. CDR1 is SNHLY and CDR2 is FYNNEI in the germline V gene. Losses at the gene ends were 3 bases for V and 4 bases for J; bases not matched to a gene: 4. This CDR3 has 17 residues. The CDR3 protein is CASSEGTSGGAADTQYF. The DNA for the CDR3 is TGTGCCAGCAGTGAGGGGACTAGCGGGGGGGCCGCAGATACGCAGTATTTT. Full variable domain (missing parts from reference TRBV2 and TRBJ2-3): EPEVTQTPSHQVTQMGQEVILRCVPISNHLYFYWYRQILGQKVEFLVSFYNNEISEKSEIFDDQFSVERPDGSNFTLKIRSTKLEDSAMYFCASSEGTSGGAADTQYFGPGTRLTVL.

This clonotype occurred once. The V gene is TRBV15, the J gene TRBJ1-1; D is unresolved. This CDR3 has 11 residues. With 9 bases removed from V and 1 base from J, the gap between germline ends came to 6 bases. Germline V gene sequence: CDR1 LNHNV, CDR2 YYDKDF (reference sequence). CDR3 protein: CATIGNTEAFF. The CDR3 nucleotides read TGTGCCACGATAGGGAACACTGAAGCTTTCTTT.

The CDR3, as DNA: TGTGCCAGCAATATTTTTCGTGGACTGAGTCTCTACGAGCAGTACTTC. Amino acid sequence: CASNIFRGLSLYEQYF. The chain joins TRBV6-2 or TRBV6-3 to TRBJ2-7; D may be TRBD2 (5 bases). CDR3 length: 16 amino acids. The germline CDR1 and CDR2 sequences are MNHEY and SVGEGT. V was shortened by 7 bases and J by 3 bases, with 22 bases between the two germline ends.

V and J are TRBV12-3 or TRBV12-4 and TRBJ1-1, with a tentative D call TRBD1 (5 bases). This CDR3 contains 13 residues. The V end lost 0 bases, the J end lost 6 bases, and 8 bases lay between the germline ends. The CDR3: CASSLAGASEAFF. The CDR3 nucleotides read TGTGCCAGCAGTTTAGCAGGGGCCTCTGAAGCTTTCTTT.

This clonotype was seen a handful of times. The chain uses TRBV5-6 and TRBJ1-2; D unresolved. Germline V gene lookup returns CDR1 SGHDT and CDR2 YYEEEE. This CDR3 comprises 14 residues. The germline V and J ends were trimmed by 0 bases and 8 bases, with 14 bases remaining between them. The chain's CDR3 is CASSLVGQTEGYTF. The CDR3 coding sequence is TGTGCCAGCAGCTTGGTCGGGCAGACGGAGGGCTACACCTTC.

V and J are TRBV11-2 and TRBJ1-2, with D tentatively TRBD1 (5 bases). This CDR3 has 14 residues. V lost 5 bases to trimming and J lost 2 bases, with 12 bases between them. CDR1 is SGHAT and CDR2 is FQNNGV in the germline V gene. The CDR3 nucleotides read TGTGCCAGCAGCCGGACACAGATAAACTATGGCTACACCTTC. This sequence encodes CASSRTQINYGYTF. The variable domain in full, with the rest retrieved from reference TRBV11-2 and TRBJ1-2, is EAGVAQSPRYKIIEKRQSVAFWCNPISGHATLYWYQQILGQGPKLLIQFQNNGVVDDSQLPKDRFSAERLKGVDSTLKIQPAKLEDSAVYLCASSRTQINYGYTFGSGTRLTVV.

This clonotype appeared many times. CDR3 sequence: CASLPTGRVQPQHF. The DNA of the CDR3 is TGTGCCAGCTTACCCACGGGCAGGGTACAGCCCCAGCATTTT. The chain employs TRBV7-9 and TRBJ1-5, with D perhaps matching TRBD1 (5 bases). V was cut by 8 bases and J by 7 bases, with 18 bases left in between. This CDR3 comprises 14 residues. Looked up from germline, CDR1 is SEHNR and CDR2 is FQNEAQ (reference sequence).

This sequence joins TRBV29-1 and TRBJ2-5; 7 bases match TRBD2. In germline, CDR1 is SQVTM, CDR2 ANQGSEA. This CDR3 has 17 amino acids. With V trimmed by 4 bases and J by 2 bases, 16 bases remained unmatched. CDR3 DNA: TGCAGCGTTGTGTTCTCTCGGCGGGAGTTGGTGCAAGAGACCCAGTACTTC. It encodes CSVVFSRRELVQETQYF.

The CDR3 DNA reads as TGTGCCAGCGTTTCGTTGGGCTACGAGCAGTACTTC. This gives the protein CASVSLGYEQYF. The chain joins TRBV2 to TRBJ2-7; no firm D call. CDR1 is SNHLY and CDR2 is FYNNEI in the germline V gene. With 8 bases removed from V and 3 bases from J, the gap between germline ends came to 11 bases. This CDR3 spans 12 amino acids.

This clonotype was observed a handful of times. V usage is TRBV20-1 and J usage is TRBJ1-5, with TRBD1 as a possible D gene (5 bases). Per the germline V gene, CDR1 is DFQATT and CDR2 is SNEGSKA (reference sequence). Trimming cost V 1 base and J 1 base, with 11 bases left between them. CDR3 length equals 15 residues. CDR3 residues: CSARAGRVSNQPQHF. DNA for the CDR3: TGCAGTGCTAGAGCGGGCAGGGTGAGCAATCAGCCCCAGCATTTT.

This clonotype was seen a handful of times. The gene calls are TRBV29-1 and TRBJ2-2, with 12 nucleotides matching TRBD2. Trimming at V came to 5 bases and at J to 3 bases, leaving 7 bases not matched to a gene. CDR1 SQVTM and CDR2 ANQGSEA come from the germline V gene. The CDR3 loop spans 16 amino acids. CDR3 sequence reads: CSVLTSGSGYTGELFF. DNA of the CDR3: TGCAGCGTTTTGACTAGCGGGAGCGGTTACACCGGGGAGCTGTTTTTT.

For this clonotype: A read error is possible here, since a much larger clone lies one base away. Since the CDR3 does not end with the conserved phenylalanine or tryptophan, this likely comes from a read error. V gene TRBV7-2 combines with J gene TRBJ2-5; a possible D gene is TRBD2 (6 bases). There are 15 residues in the CDR3. The V end lost 6 bases, the J end lost 1 base, and 15 bases lay between the germline ends. CDR1 and CDR2 (germline): SGHTA, FQGNSA. For the CDR3, the DNA is TGTGCCAGCAGTGATTCCCTGGGGGGCCAAGAGACCCAGTACGTC. It translates to CASSDSLGGQETQYV.

This rearrangement joins TRBV14 to TRBJ1-6, with TRBD1 as a possible D gene (5 bases). V was pared by 6 bases and J by 6 bases, with 9 bases between. This CDR3 has 13 residues. Germline V gene data show CDR1 as SGHDN and CDR2 as FVKESK. The CDR3 loop is CASRQQVNSPLHF. The CDR3 coding sequence is TGTGCCAGCAGACAACAGGTTAATTCACCCCTCCACTTT.

This clonotype was seen a few times. The junction departs from the called germline gene at one end, perhaps through a read error. The chain recombines TRBV5-1 with TRBJ2-7; 8 nucleotides agree with TRBD2. Germline assignment: CDR1 SGHRS and CDR2 YFSETQ. The CDR3 spans 18 residues. This CDR3 is CASSLLPLSTSDPYEQYF. The CDR3 bases are TGTGCCAGCAGCTTGCTCCCCCTTTCGACTAGCGACCCCTACGAGCAGTACTTC.

This clonotype was counted a few times. The chain employs TRBV7-2 and TRBJ1-2; 9 positions match TRBD1. CDR1 and CDR2 from the germline V gene are SGHTA and FQGNSA. CDR3 length: 15 residues. V gave up 3 bases and J gave up 4 bases; unmatched junction bases: 6. For the CDR3, the DNA is TGTGCCAGCAGCTTGTGGGGACAGGGAGGCTATGGCTACACCTTC. It codes for CASSLWGQGGYGYTF.

The chain combines TRBV7-2 with TRBJ1-4, with TRBD1 matching 7 bases. With V trimmed by 0 bases and J by 6 bases, 10 bases remained unmatched. The CDR3 has 17 residues. Germline V gene sequence: CDR1 SGHTA, CDR2 FQGNSA. CDR3 coding DNA: TGTGCCAGCAGCTTAGCTGGTCAGGGGACAGCGGATGAAAAACTGTTTTTT. Its translation is CASSLAGQGTADEKLFF.

V is TRBV2 and J is TRBJ2-1; 7 positions match TRBD2. V lost 4 bases to trimming and J lost 1 base; unmatched junction nucleotides: 4. Germline V gene data show CDR1 as SNHLY and CDR2 as FYNNEI. The CDR3 sequence is 15 residues long. The CDR3 region is CASSGASGSYNEQFF. The CDR3 DNA sequence: TGTGCCAGCAGTGGCGCTAGCGGTTCCTACAATGAGCAGTTCTTC.

This clonotype came up a few times. This sequence joins TRBV7-9 and TRBJ2-7; D is possibly TRBD1 (7 bases). Per germline, CDR1 SEHNR and CDR2 FQNEAQ (reference sequence). The CDR3 contains 17 residues. Trimming removed 5 bases from V and 5 bases from J, with 25 bases in between. CDR3 in amino acids: CASSPGGGTGEFHEQYF. Here the CDR3 DNA reads TGTGCCAGCAGCCCTGGAGGGGGCACAGGGGAGTTCCACGAGCAGTACTTC.